The 5 T cell receptor beta chains in this list originate from one sample, sequenced in a study of blood T cell repertoires in COVID-19. TCRdb's table, derived via immunoSEQ multiplex PCR, lists solely in-frame clones and lacks some. This table has over 400,000 clones, approximately 85% appearing once. Sequenced sample: peripheral blood. The source is a human donor in a cohort sampled during active COVID-19.

V usage is TRBV5-4 and J usage is TRBJ1-1; no reliable D call. Germline values: CDR1 SGHNT, CDR2 YYREEE (reference sequence). V was cut by 6 bases and J by 1 base, with 16 bases left in between. The CDR3 loop spans 15 amino acids. The chain's CDR3 is CASNSAGSQNTEAFF. CDR3 DNA sequence: TGTGCCAGCAATTCGGCAGGCTCGCAGAACACTGAAGCTTTCTTT.

The chain recombines TRBV2 with TRBJ2-3; TRBD2 agrees at 12 bases. V lost 4 bases to trimming and J lost 2 bases; unmatched junction nucleotides: 13. CDR1 and CDR2 from the germline V gene are SNHLY and FYNNEI. The CDR3 is 19 amino acids. In DNA, the CDR3 is TGTGCCAGCAGTGGGGAGAAAAGGACTAGCGGGGCCCCCACAGATACGCAGTATTTT. Residues: CASSGEKRTSGAPTDTQYF.

The chain couples TRBV9 to TRBJ2-2; 8 bases line up with TRBD1. The CDR3 is made up of 14 amino acids. V trimming: 3 bases; J trimming: 6 bases; junction bases outside the gene matches: 4. Germline CDR1 SGDLS, CDR2 YYNGEE. This chain's CDR3 is CASSAKTGAGELFF. The DNA for the CDR3 is TGTGCCAGCAGCGCAAAGACAGGGGCCGGGGAGCTGTTTTTT. Based on the CDR3 plus reference TRBV9 and TRBJ2-2, the full variable domain is DSGVTQTPKHLITATGQRVTLRCSPRSGDLSVYWYQQSLDQGLQFLIQYYNGEERAKGNILERFSAQQFPDLHSELNLSSLELGDSALYFCASSAKTGAGELFFGEGSRLTVL.

The gene calls are TRBV19 and TRBJ1-2; maybe TRBD1 (5 bases). The germline gives CDR1 LNHDA, CDR2 SQIVND (reference sequence). The CDR3 loop spans 14 amino acids. V lost 5 bases, J lost 8 bases, and 18 bases lay in between. CDR3 sequence reads: CASSPRDFTWGYTF. The CDR3 region has the DNA TGTGCCAGTAGTCCCCGGGACTTCACTTGGGGCTACACCTTC.

The V and J genes are TRBV27 and TRBJ2-5; D is perhaps TRBD2 (5 bases). This CDR3 is 14 amino acids long. The V gene's germline CDR1 is MNHEY and CDR2 SMNVEV (reference sequence). Between the trimmed V and J ends, which lost 3 bases and 2 bases, there was a span of 10 bases. The CDR3 sequence: CASSFAQRQETQYF. Here the CDR3 DNA reads TGTGCCAGCAGTTTTGCCCAGCGGCAAGAGACCCAGTACTTC.